The clone carrying this T cell receptor (beta chain) appeared a few times. The target antigen is unknown. It was into CD45RA+ naive and CD45RA-negative memory subsets that the CD4+ cells were split. This entry is derived from a study of shared clonotypes between healthy human individuals. For the study at large: CD8 memory received one plate per donor, CD8 naive two, CD4 memory three and CD4 naive three. Overall study results and limits: Non-shared clonotypes showed lower generation probabilities than clonotypes common to all four donors.

The V gene's germline CDR1 is MNHEY and CDR2 SVGAGI. Trimming at V came to 7 bases and at J to 2 bases, leaving 5 bases not matched to a gene. The CDR3 runs 13 residues. Some clones are missing from TCRdb's copy, which holds only in-frame ones; the method was immunoSEQ multiplex PCR. The sample shows about a million clones, around 74% of them seen only once. Material for sequencing was memory CD4+ T cells sorted from blood. Specified subset: CD45RA-negative fraction. The clonotype was recovered from a man between 18 and 29 years old in good health. V usage is TRBV6-5 and J usage is TRBJ2-7, with TRBD1 matching 7 bases. CDR3 sequence reads: CASNRQGTYEQYF. DNA of the CDR3: TGTGCCAGCAACCGACAGGGTACCTACGAGCAGTACTTC.